The 11 T cell receptor beta chains in this list originate from one sample, sequenced in a study of blood T cell repertoires in COVID-19. TCRdb's table, derived via immunoSEQ multiplex PCR, lists solely in-frame clones and lacks some. The table has 200,000 or so clones, roughly 85% seen once. Sequences were obtained from PBMCs or T cells enriched from blood (not recorded which). All receptors come from a woman aged 40-49 years with acute COVID-19.

A few counts support this clone. The chain links TRBV7-9 to TRBJ2-1; D gene uncertain. The CDR3 is 13 residues long. V was trimmed by 3 bases and J by 6 bases, leaving 9 bases between them. Germline V gene sequence: CDR1 SEHNR, CDR2 FQNEAQ (reference sequence). The CDR3 coding sequence is TGTGCCAGCAGCTTCCCTAGTAGCAATGAGCAGTTCTTC. Its protein is CASSFPSSNEQFF. Variable domain in full (rest from reference TRBV7-9 and TRBJ2-1): DTGVSQNPRHKITKRGQNVTFRCDPISEHNRLYWYRQTLGQGPEFLTYFQNEAQLEKSRLLSDRFSAERPKGSFSTLEIQRTEQGDSAMYLCASSFPSSNEQFFGPGTRLTVL.

The chain uses TRBV28 and TRBJ2-5, with 7 bases aligning to TRBD1. This CDR3 is built from 14 residues. Germline V gene lookup returns CDR1 MDHEN and CDR2 SYDVKM. Trimming removed 3 bases from V and 3 bases from J; junction bases left unmatched: 4. CDR3: CASSFSDRKETQYF. The DNA for the CDR3 is TGTGCCAGCAGTTTCTCGGACAGGAAAGAGACCCAGTACTTC.

This chain joins TRBV7-9 and TRBJ2-5; 9 nucleotides line up with TRBD2. This CDR3 spans 14 amino acids. The J segment lost 4 bases and the V segment lost 4 bases, leaving 4 bases of the junction unmatched. Germline V gene data show CDR1 as SEHNR and CDR2 as FQNEAQ (reference sequence). The CDR3 nucleotides read TGTGCCAGCAGCTCAGCGGGAGGTGGAGAGACCCAGTACTTC. Protein sequence: CASSSAGGGETQYF.

The chain joins TRBV28 to TRBJ1-1; possible D gene TRBD1, 5 bases. There are 14 residues in the CDR3. Trimming removed 5 bases at V and 7 bases at J, with 17 bases between. Germline CDR1 and CDR2: MDHEN and SYDVKM. The DNA of the CDR3 is TGTGCCAGCAGTACATATAGGGGTTTTGGTGAAGCTTTCTTT. This sequence encodes CASSTYRGFGEAFF.

The chain recombines TRBV11-2 with TRBJ2-7; TRBD1 might be the D (5 bases). The germline V and J ends were trimmed by 6 bases and 1 base, with 7 bases remaining between them. The CDR3 totals 12 residues. The V gene's germline CDR1 is SGHAT and CDR2 FQNNGV. CDR3 protein: CASRGDSYEQYF. The DNA of the CDR3 is TGTGCCAGCAGAGGGGATTCCTACGAGCAGTACTTC.

This rearrangement joins TRBV4-1 to TRBJ2-2, with 8 positions matching TRBD2. Germline lookup yields CDR1 MGHRA and CDR2 YSYEKL. V was clipped by 1 base and J by 4 bases; unmatched bases: 2. This CDR3 comprises 15 residues. The CDR3 DNA follows: TGCGCCAGCAGCCAAGTACTAGCGGCCACCGGGGAGCTGTTTTTT. Translation gives CASSQVLAATGELFF.

The rearrangement links TRBV7-8 to TRBJ2-7; possible D gene TRBD1, 6 bases. With 0 bases removed from V and 2 bases from J, the gap between germline ends came to 8 bases. The CDR3 is made up of 14 amino acids. Germline values: CDR1 SGHVS, CDR2 FQNEAQ. The CDR3 loop is CASSLAGQTYEQYF. The CDR3 nucleotides are TGTGCCAGCAGCTTAGCCGGACAGACCTACGAGCAGTACTTC.

This clone was seen only a few times. V is TRBV27 and J is TRBJ2-2; 9 bases map to TRBD1. The J segment lost 1 base and the V segment lost 3 bases, leaving 6 bases of the junction unmatched. Germline CDR1 reads MNHEY; CDR2 reads SMNVEV (reference sequence). The length of the CDR3 is 17 residues. In nucleotides, the CDR3 is TGTGCCAGCAGTTTCCGAGGGACAGGGAGGAACACCGGGGAGCTGTTTTTT. It codes for CASSFRGTGRNTGELFF.

This rearrangement joins TRBV11-2 to TRBJ2-7, with 7 bases lining up with TRBD2. This CDR3 comprises 14 residues. V shed 0 bases and J 7 bases; nucleotides not matched to a gene: 6. Germline CDR1 is SGHAT and CDR2 is FQNNGV. The CDR3 nucleotides are TGTGCCAGCAGCTTAGAACAACTAGCGCGGGAGCAGTACTTC. Translating it yields CASSLEQLAREQYF.

This chain uses TRBV6-5 with TRBJ1-2, with 8 positions matching TRBD1. The CDR3 covers 15 residues. V was pared by 7 bases and J by 1 base, with 8 bases of the junction left unmatched. CDR1 and CDR2 from the germline V gene are MNHEY and SVGAGI. The CDR3 here is CASTSTGGSNYGYTF. DNA of the CDR3: TGTGCCAGCACCTCTACAGGGGGGAGTAACTATGGCTACACCTTC.

CDR3: CATLGGTYTEAFF. For the CDR3, the DNA is TGTGCCACCCTGGGGGGGACATACACTGAAGCTTTCTTT. The rearrangement links TRBV6-5 to TRBJ1-1; perhaps TRBD1 as D (6 bases). Germline CDR1 reads MNHEY; CDR2 reads SVGAGI. This CDR3 spans 13 amino acids. V was pared by 10 bases and J by 3 bases, with 15 bases between.